This T cell receptor beta chain is drawn from a study of blood T cell repertoires in COVID-19 (dated by TCRdb to between 2020 and 2021). Describing the broader study: Collaborator samples came from the United States, Italy and Spain and covered acute and convalescent phases of COVID-19. Samples were obtained from the ongoing ImmuneRACE study (first 160 participants) and from 1,254 subjects provided by 6 global collaborators. A de-identified subject ID, COVID-19 status, age in years and sex were almost always included in the sample metadata. The material from the prospective study consisted of cDNA or gDNA derived from T cells, B-cell-depleted T cells, or PBMCs. Deeply sampled blood TCRbeta repertoires from subjects exposed to, actively infected with, or recovered from COVID-19 were included in the dataset. Where available, HLA class I and class II types were taken from metadata supplied by the sample provider and were not determined by assay-based typing. The repertoires were released in a freely available public database intended as a resource for research on the immune response to SARS-CoV-2.

V is cut by 3 bases and J by 3 bases, and the space between the germline ends is 12 bases. From the cysteine through the phenylalanine, the CDR3 covers 14 amino acids. CDR3 DNA only is kept here, 42 bases in frame from base 1. From the germline V gene (reference sequence), CDR1 is SGHNT and CDR2 is YYREEE. Each collaborating institution followed its own protocols to collect whole blood in K2EDTA tubes. Collaborator samples were shipped for TCRbeta analysis as frozen whole blood, isolated PBMCs, or DNA extracted from either sample type. Here is what the overall study found, with its caveats: Clinical and demographic metadata were provided uncurated, with the amount varying by source and participant.

TCRbeta CDR3 regions were amplified from genomic DNA by means of the immunoSEQ Assay, a bias-controlled multiplex PCR. The paper's data handling went like this. The number of nucleated cells in each sample was estimated by amplification of reference gene primers within the assay. To quantify the absolute abundance of each unique TCRbeta CDR3 rearrangement, sequence reads were collapsed and filtered. For each sample, productive Simpson clonality was calculated by taking the square root of Simpson's diversity index across productive rearrangements. TCRdb retrieved this table from immuneACCESS and kept in-frame rearrangements only. Not all clones are present; in checked studies, unresolved V genes account for under half, and no reason is known for the remainder. V and J calls and clone size are those listed in that table; D and trimming were worked out from the DNA. A total of some 62,000 clones appear in this sample, more than 65% of them only once. The ten largest clones add up to around 21% of the sample.

With respect to this clone: Its antigen is not yet known. It has no much larger one-base neighbor in the sample; base qualities were not kept.

Sequencing was done on a sample of peripheral blood. This clonotype was sampled from a woman at least 80 years old with active or convalescent COVID-19. This chain joins TRBV5-4 to TRBJ1-2, with TRBD1 tentatively as D gene (5 bases match). DNA sequence: TGTGCCAGCAGCTCCCAGGGCTGGGACTATGGCTACACCTTC. Translation gives CASSSQGWDYGYTF. The CDR3 plus the reference TRBV5-4 and TRBJ1-2 genes for the other parts give the full variable domain: ETGVTQSPTHLIKTRGQQVTLRCSSQSGHNTVSWYQQALGQGPQFIFQYYREEENGRGNFPPRFSGLQFPNYSSELNVNALELDDSALYLCASSSQGWDYGYTFGSGTRLTVV.